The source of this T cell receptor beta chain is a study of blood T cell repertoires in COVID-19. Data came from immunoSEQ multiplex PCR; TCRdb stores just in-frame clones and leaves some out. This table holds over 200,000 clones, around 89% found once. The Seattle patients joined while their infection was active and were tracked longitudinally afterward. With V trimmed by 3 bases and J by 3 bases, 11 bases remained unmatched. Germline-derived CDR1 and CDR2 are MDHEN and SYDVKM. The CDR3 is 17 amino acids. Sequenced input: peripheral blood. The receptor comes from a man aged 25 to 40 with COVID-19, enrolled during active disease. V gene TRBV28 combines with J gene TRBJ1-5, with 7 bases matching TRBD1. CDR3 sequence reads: CASSFGAGQVPNQPQHF. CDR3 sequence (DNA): TGTGCCAGCAGTTTTGGAGCTGGACAGGTCCCCAATCAGCCCCAGCATTTT.